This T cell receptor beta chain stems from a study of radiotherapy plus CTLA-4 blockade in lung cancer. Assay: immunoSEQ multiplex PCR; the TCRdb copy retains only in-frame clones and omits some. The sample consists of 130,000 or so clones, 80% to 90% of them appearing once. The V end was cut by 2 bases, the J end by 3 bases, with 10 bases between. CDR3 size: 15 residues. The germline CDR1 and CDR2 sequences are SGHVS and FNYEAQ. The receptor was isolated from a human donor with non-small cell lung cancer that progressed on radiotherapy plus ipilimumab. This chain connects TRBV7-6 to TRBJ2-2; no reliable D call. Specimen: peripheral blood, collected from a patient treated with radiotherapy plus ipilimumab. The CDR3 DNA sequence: TGTGCCAGCAGCTTAAATCCACAGCACACCGGGGAGCTGTTTTTT. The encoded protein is CASSLNPQHTGELFF.